This T cell receptor beta chain was sequenced during a study of cytomegalovirus exposure and HLA in healthy donors. Study as a whole: A previous analysis identified approximately 120 million unique TCR beta sequences derived from some 170 million T cells.

Remarks on this clone: As yet, its antigen is unknown.

Trimming cost V 4 bases and J 3 bases; bases outside gene matches: 14. This CDR3 region has 17 residues. Germline CDR1 MNHNS, CDR2 SASEGT. Researchers ran the PCR with 60 Vbeta and 13 Jbeta primers. Some clones are missing from TCRdb's copy, which holds only in-frame ones; the method was immunoSEQ multiplex PCR. The table shows about 130,000 clones, with roughly 17% occurring only once. Study-wide points: Upon later analysis, TCR association rates were observed to vary by HLA locus, being highest for DRB1 and lowest for HLA-C. Follow-up analysis later connected one missense variant in DCLRE1C with trimming of TCR beta V- and J-genes. Altogether, 170 or so TCR beta chains were recorded as cytomegalovirus-associated.

Sequenced input: PBMCs. The rearrangement links TRBV6-1 to TRBJ1-1, with 7 nucleotides matching TRBD1. The TCR sequence derives from a female donor in good health and CMV-seropositive. The CDR3 nucleotides are TGTGCCAGCAGTGGGAGAGGAGACAGGGCGGTTCACACTGAAGCTTTCTTT. Translation gives CASSGRGDRAVHTEAFF.